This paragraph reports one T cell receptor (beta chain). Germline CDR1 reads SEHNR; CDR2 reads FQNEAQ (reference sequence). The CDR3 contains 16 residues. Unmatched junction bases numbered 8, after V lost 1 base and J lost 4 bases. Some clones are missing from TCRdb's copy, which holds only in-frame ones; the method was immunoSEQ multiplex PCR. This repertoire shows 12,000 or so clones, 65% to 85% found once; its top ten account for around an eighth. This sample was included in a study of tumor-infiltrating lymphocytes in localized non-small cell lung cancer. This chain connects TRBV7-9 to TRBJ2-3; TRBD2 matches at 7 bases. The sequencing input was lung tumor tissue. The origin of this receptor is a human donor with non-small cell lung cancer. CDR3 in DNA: TGTGCCAGCAGCTTAGTGGGAGGGCCGAAGGCAGATACGCAGTATTTT. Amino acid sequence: CASSLVGGPKADTQYF.